The source of this T cell receptor beta chain is a study of vaccination effects on CD4 cells after COVID-19. CDR1 SGHRS and CDR2 YFSETQ come from the germline V gene. CDR3 length: 15 residues. The junction had 8 bases not matched to a gene; V was cut back by 3 bases and J by 6 bases. Only in-frame clones appear in the TCRdb table, and some are missing; sequencing was by immunoSEQ multiplex PCR. The repertoire holds around 30,000 clones, with 73% as singletons. Comments on this clone: Its target is unknown.

Sequencing was preceded by expansion of antigen-specific CD4+ T cells with viral peptide pools in the ViraFEST assay. Scientists isolated CD4+ T cells after a roughly nine-day culture period ended. Of the BNT162b2 and mRNA-1273 vaccines, participants received two doses of one or the other. Material: CD4+ T cells from PBMCs cultured with HCoV-NL63 spike peptides, obtained after COVID-19 vaccination. The TCR originated in a human donor who received a COVID-19 vaccine. The chain employs TRBV5-1 and TRBJ2-7, with 11 bases that match TRBD2. The CDR3 coding sequence is TGCGCCAGCAGCTCCACCGGGACTAGCGGCCGCGAGCAGTACTTC. Amino acid sequence: CASSSTGTSGREQYF.